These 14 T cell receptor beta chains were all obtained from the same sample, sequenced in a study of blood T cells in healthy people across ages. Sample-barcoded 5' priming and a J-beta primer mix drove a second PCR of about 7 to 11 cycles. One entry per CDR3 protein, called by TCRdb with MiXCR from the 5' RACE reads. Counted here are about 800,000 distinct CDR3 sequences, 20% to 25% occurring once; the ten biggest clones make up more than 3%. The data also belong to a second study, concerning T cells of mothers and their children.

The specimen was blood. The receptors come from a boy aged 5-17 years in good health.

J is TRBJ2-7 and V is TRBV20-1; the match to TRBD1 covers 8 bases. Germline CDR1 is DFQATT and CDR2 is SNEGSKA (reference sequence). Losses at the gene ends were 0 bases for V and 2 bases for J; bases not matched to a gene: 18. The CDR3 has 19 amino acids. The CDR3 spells CSARDRAGGSPRAPYEQYF. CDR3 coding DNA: TGCAGTGCTAGAGATCGGGCAGGGGGCAGCCCCCGAGCCCCCTACGAGCAGTACTTC.

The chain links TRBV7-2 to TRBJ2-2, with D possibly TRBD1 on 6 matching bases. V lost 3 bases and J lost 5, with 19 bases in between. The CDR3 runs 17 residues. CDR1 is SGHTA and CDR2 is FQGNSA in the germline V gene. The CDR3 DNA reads TGTGCCAGCAGCTTGACGCCCCTGGGGGCAAGGACCGGGGAGCTGTTTTTT. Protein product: CASSLTPLGARTGELFF.

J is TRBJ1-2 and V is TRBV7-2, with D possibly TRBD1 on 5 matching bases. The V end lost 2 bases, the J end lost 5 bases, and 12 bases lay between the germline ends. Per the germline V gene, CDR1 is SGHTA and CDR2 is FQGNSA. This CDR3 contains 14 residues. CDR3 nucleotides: TGTGCCAGCAGCTTAAAGCAGGGAATATATGGCTACACCTTC. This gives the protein CASSLKQGIYGYTF.

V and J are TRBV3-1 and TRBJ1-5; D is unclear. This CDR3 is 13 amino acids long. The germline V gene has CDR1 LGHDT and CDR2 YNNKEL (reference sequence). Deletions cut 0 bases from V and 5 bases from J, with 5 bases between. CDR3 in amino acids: CASSQDPYQPQHF. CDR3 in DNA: TGTGCCAGCAGCCAAGATCCGTATCAGCCCCAGCATTTT.

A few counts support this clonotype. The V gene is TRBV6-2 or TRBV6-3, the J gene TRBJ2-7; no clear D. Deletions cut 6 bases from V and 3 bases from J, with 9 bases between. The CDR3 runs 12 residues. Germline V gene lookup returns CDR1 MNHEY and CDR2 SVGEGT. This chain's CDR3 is CASSTTLYEQYF. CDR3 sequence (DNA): TGTGCCAGCAGCACCACACTCTACGAGCAGTACTTC.

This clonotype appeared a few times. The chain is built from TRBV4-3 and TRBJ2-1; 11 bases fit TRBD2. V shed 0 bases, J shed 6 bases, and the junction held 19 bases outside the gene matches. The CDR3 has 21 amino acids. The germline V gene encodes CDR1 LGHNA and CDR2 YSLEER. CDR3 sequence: CASSQDSWLAGGSSSLNEQFF. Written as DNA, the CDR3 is TGCGCCAGCAGCCAAGATAGTTGGCTAGCGGGGGGTTCCTCGAGCCTCAATGAGCAGTTCTTC.

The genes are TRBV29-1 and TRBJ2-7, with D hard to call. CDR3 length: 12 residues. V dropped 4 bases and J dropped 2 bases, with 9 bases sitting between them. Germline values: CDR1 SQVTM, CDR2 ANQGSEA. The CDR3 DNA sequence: TGCAGCGTTGCGGCCGGAACCTACGAGCAGTACTTC. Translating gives CSVAAGTYEQYF.

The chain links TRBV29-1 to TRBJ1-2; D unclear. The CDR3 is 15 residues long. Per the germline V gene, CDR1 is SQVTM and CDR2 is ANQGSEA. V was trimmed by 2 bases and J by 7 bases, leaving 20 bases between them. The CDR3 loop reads CSVELPGPSPSGYTF. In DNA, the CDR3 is TGCAGCGTTGAATTGCCGGGCCCCAGCCCTAGTGGCTACACCTTC.

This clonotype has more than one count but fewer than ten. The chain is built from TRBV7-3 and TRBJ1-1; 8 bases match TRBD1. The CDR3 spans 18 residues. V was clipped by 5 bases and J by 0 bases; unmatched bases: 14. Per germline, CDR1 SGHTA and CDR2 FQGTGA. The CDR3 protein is CASSLTGGRFLMNTEAFF. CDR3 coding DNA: TGTGCCAGCAGCCTCACAGGGGGTCGTTTTCTAATGAACACTGAAGCTTTCTTT.

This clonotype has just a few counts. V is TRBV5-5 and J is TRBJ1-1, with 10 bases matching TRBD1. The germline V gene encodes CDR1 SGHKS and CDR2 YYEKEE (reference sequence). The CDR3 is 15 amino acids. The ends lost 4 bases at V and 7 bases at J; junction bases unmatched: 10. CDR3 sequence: CASSTSTGGPFEAFF. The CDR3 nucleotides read TGTGCCAGCAGCACCTCGACAGGGGGCCCCTTTGAAGCTTTCTTT.

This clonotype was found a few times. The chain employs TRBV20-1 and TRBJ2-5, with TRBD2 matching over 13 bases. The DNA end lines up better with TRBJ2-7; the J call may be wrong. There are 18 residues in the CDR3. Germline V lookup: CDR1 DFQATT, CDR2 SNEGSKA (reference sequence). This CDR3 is CSARDLGLAGPSSYEQYF. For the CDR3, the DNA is TGCAGTGCTAGAGATTTGGGACTAGCGGGACCAAGCTCCTACGAGCAGTACTTC.

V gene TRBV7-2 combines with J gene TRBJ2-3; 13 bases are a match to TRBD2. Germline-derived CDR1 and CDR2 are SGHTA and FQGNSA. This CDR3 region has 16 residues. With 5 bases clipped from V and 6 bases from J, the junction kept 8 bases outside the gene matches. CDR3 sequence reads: CASSPELAGGRDTQYF. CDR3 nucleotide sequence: TGTGCCAGCAGCCCAGAACTAGCGGGGGGGAGGGATACGCAGTATTTT.

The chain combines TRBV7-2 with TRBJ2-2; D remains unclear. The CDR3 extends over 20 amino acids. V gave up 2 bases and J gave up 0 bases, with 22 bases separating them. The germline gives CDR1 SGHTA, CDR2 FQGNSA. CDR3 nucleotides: TGTGCCAGCAGCTTACAGGTGGCGGCCAGCAAAAATTCGAACACCGGGGAGCTGTTTTTT. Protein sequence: CASSLQVAASKNSNTGELFF.

The CDR3 sequence is CASTGWAGAQYF. CDR3 sequence (DNA): TGTGCCAGCACAGGGTGGGCCGGGGCCCAGTACTTC. This chain links TRBV27 with TRBJ2-5; D tentatively reads TRBD1 or TRBD2 (5 bases each). The V and J ends lost 7 bases and 9 bases respectively, with 15 bases between them. There are 12 residues in the CDR3. Germline assignment: CDR1 MNHEY and CDR2 SMNVEV (reference sequence).